This passage covers 13 T cell receptor beta chains from one sample sequenced in a study of early T cells in non-severe SARS-CoV-2 infection. TCRdb re-called the 5' RACE reads through MiXCR, storing one row per CDR3 protein. The data contain fewer than 30,000 distinct CDR3 sequences, about 4.6% of them singletons. The specimen was whole blood. All receptors derive from an adult who was a healthcare worker with PCR-confirmed SARS-CoV-2 infection or an uninfected control (not recorded which).

This clonotype was found many times. This rearrangement joins TRBV11-2 to TRBJ2-7, with D possibly being TRBD2 (6 bases). CDR1 is SGHAT and CDR2 is FQNNGV in the germline V gene. This CDR3 spans 15 amino acids. V was trimmed by 5 bases and J by 2 bases, leaving 16 bases between them. CDR3 sequence reads: CASSPPQGLTYEQYF. DNA for the CDR3: TGTGCCAGCAGCCCTCCCCAGGGACTCACCTACGAGCAGTACTTC.

This clonotype was counted ten times or more. The J gene is TRBJ1-1, the V gene TRBV7-9; 8 nucleotides line up with TRBD1. CDR1 is SEHNR, CDR2 FQNEAQ, per germline (reference sequence). CDR3 length equals 15 residues. Losses at the gene ends were 3 bases for V and 1 base for J; bases not matched to a gene: 4. As DNA, the CDR3 is TGTGCCAGCAGCTTCGGACAGGGAGGGAACACTGAAGCTTTCTTT. Encoded protein: CASSFGQGGNTEAFF. Looking up the rest from reference TRBV7-9 and TRBJ1-1 gives the full variable domain: DTGVSQNPRHKITKRGQNVTFRCDPISEHNRLYWYRQTLGQGPEFLTYFQNEAQLEKSRLLSDRFSAERPKGSFSTLEIQRTEQGDSAMYLCASSFGQGGNTEAFFGQGTRLTVV.

The sample holds many counts of this clonotype. CDR3 DNA sequence: TGCAGCGTTGAAGGGGGCCAGGGGATTGAAGCTTTCTTT. It is translated as CSVEGGQGIEAFF. The V call is TRBV29-1, the J call TRBJ1-1; TRBD1 might be the D (6 bases). This CDR3 contains 13 residues. Looked up from germline, CDR1 is SQVTM and CDR2 is ANQGSEA. The V gene lost 1 base and the J gene lost 7 bases, with 13 bases spanning the gap.

Worth noting for this clonotype: This may come from a read error, since a much larger clone is one base off. The CDR3 does not close with the conserved phenylalanine or tryptophan, likely indicating a read error. The chain employs TRBV28 and TRBJ2-7, with 9 bases identical to TRBD1. The CDR3 spans 15 residues. The junction had 10 bases not matched to a gene; V was cut back by 6 bases and J by 4 bases. Germline lookup yields CDR1 MDHEN and CDR2 SYDVKM. DNA for the CDR3: TGTGCCAGCAGGAGGACAGGGGCTCACCCTTACGAGCAGTACCTC. Amino acid sequence: CASRRTGAHPYEQYL.

This clonotype has ten or more counts. The chain recombines TRBV7-9 with TRBJ1-2; D not resolved. The CDR3 length is 14 residues. V was trimmed by 2 bases and J by 7 bases, leaving 14 bases between them. Germline V CDR1 and CDR2: SEHNR, FQNEAQ (reference sequence). The CDR3 sequence is CASSLLSGKRGYTF. The CDR3 nucleotides read TGTGCCAGCAGCTTACTGTCCGGGAAGCGTGGCTACACCTTC.

This clonotype was recorded a few times. The chain joins TRBV11-2 to TRBJ2-7, with D perhaps TRBD1 (6 bases). V shed 0 bases and J shed 3 bases, with 18 bases lying between them. The length of the CDR3 is 17 residues. Germline V CDR1 and CDR2: SGHAT, FQNNGV. CDR3 region: CASSLDLRGSRVYEQYF. The DNA for the CDR3 is TGTGCCAGCAGCTTAGATCTCAGGGGATCACGCGTCTACGAGCAGTACTTC.

This clonotype came up a few times. The chain links TRBV5-1 to TRBJ1-1; D call uncertain. Germline V gene lookup returns CDR1 SGHRS and CDR2 YFSETQ. This CDR3 spans 13 amino acids. V lost 4 bases and J lost 4, with 11 bases in between. In DNA, the CDR3 is TGCGCCAGCAGCCCTGTTGCGGGCACTGAAGCTTTCTTT. This encodes CASSPVAGTEAFF.

This clonotype was recorded many times. V is TRBV20-1 and J is TRBJ2-7; tentatively, D is TRBD2 (6 bases). CDR3 length: 12 residues. CDR1 and CDR2 from the germline V gene are DFQATT and SNEGSKA (reference sequence). The V end was cut by 2 bases, the J end by 3 bases, with 8 bases between. Here the CDR3 reads CSARRRGYEQYF. The DNA for the CDR3 is TGCAGTGCTAGAAGGAGGGGCTACGAGCAGTACTTC.

This clonotype ranks as medium-sized. One end of the junction is discordant with germline, which a read error may explain. The chain employs TRBV7-7 and TRBJ2-3; the D is unclear. The CDR3 runs to 14 residues. CDR1 is SSHAT and CDR2 is FNYEAQ in the germline V gene (reference sequence). The CDR3 sequence: CASSPLLTPDTQYF. DNA for the CDR3: TGTGCTAGCAGCCCCCTTTTAACCCCAGATACGCAGTATTTT.

This clonotype was observed many times. The chain carries TRBV5-1 and TRBJ2-7; 11 positions match TRBD2. The CDR3 totals 15 residues. V was pared by 0 bases and J by 5 bases, with 4 bases of the junction left unmatched. The germline gives CDR1 SGHRS, CDR2 YFSETQ. CDR3 bases: TGCGCCAGCAGCTTGGTGGCGACTAGCGGGAACGAGCAGTACTTC. Translated: CASSLVATSGNEQYF.

The chain is built from TRBV4-3 and TRBJ2-1; the D is unclear. Germline V gives CDR1 LGHNA, CDR2 YSLEER. V dropped 0 bases and J dropped 3 bases, with 12 bases sitting between them. CDR3 length: 16 residues. The CDR3 is CASSQEAGLVYNEQFF. CDR3 nucleotides: TGCGCCAGCAGCCAAGAGGCCGGGCTTGTCTACAATGAGCAGTTCTTC.

This clonotype was recorded at least ten times. The chain employs TRBV7-3 and TRBJ2-1; D ambiguous. V shed 4 bases and J shed 11 bases, with 12 bases lying between them. The CDR3 is made up of 12 amino acids. Germline CDR1 SGHTA, CDR2 FQGTGA. DNA of the CDR3: TGTGCCAGCAGCTCCCCCCACGAAAAGCAGTTCTTC. It codes for CASSSPHEKQFF.

This clonotype came up a few times. This rearrangement joins TRBV11-2 to TRBJ2-3; 14 bases line up with TRBD2. Looked up from germline, CDR1 is SGHAT and CDR2 is FQNNGV. The CDR3 consists of 18 residues. The junction had 12 bases not matched to a gene; V was cut back by 5 bases and J by 5 bases. The CDR3 region is CASSPRGLAGGGGDTQYF. In DNA form, the CDR3 reads TGTGCCAGCAGCCCCAGAGGACTAGCGGGAGGCGGAGGAGATACGCAGTATTTT.